These 24 T cell receptor beta chains were all obtained from the same sample, sequenced in a study of cytotoxic CD8 clonotypes in ibrutinib-treated CLL. The repertoire was sequenced with immunoSEQ multiplex PCR; TCRdb's copy has only in-frame clones and lacks some. The sample holds around 97,000 clones, around four fifths seen once. This specimen was PBMCs, taken after 12 months of ibrutinib treatment. The origin of the receptors is a human donor with chronic lymphocytic leukemia.

This clone was recorded only once. This chain links TRBV2 with TRBJ2-3, with 9 bases matching TRBD1. This CDR3 comprises 14 residues. Germline trimming cut 6 bases from V and 2 bases from J; bases unmatched to any gene: 3. Per germline, CDR1 SNHLY and CDR2 FYNNEI. This CDR3 is CASRGQGVTDTQYF. For the CDR3, the DNA is TGTGCCAGCAGGGGACAGGGCGTCACAGATACGCAGTATTTT.

The chain uses TRBV5-6 and TRBJ2-1; perhaps TRBD1 as D (5 bases). This CDR3 contains 13 residues. Trimming cost V 10 bases and J 5 bases, with 16 bases left between them. Germline assignment: CDR1 SGHDT and CDR2 YYEEEE. CDR3 bases: TGTGCCGGCGAAAACAGGAACAACAATGAGCAGTTCTTC. It yields the protein CAGENRNNNEQFF.

This clone has only one observation. DNA for the CDR3: TGCAGCGTGCCACCGGGACAGGGGTACTACAATGAGCAGTTCTTC. Translation gives CSVPPGQGYYNEQFF. The chain combines TRBV29-1 with TRBJ2-1; 10 bases map to TRBD1. This CDR3 spans 15 amino acids. Trimming removed 6 bases from V and 3 bases from J; junction bases left unmatched: 8. The germline V gene encodes CDR1 SQVTM and CDR2 ANQGSEA.

The chain joins TRBV4-1 to TRBJ2-7, with TRBD1 as a possible D gene (5 bases). Trimming removed 0 bases at V and 7 bases at J, with 22 bases between. CDR1 and CDR2 from the germline V gene are MGHRA and YSYEKL. The CDR3 runs to 17 residues. In DNA, the CDR3 is TGCGCCAGCAGCCAAGACCAGCTTCGCAGGGTACAAGGGGAGCAGTACTTC. Protein sequence: CASSQDQLRRVQGEQYF.

This chain joins TRBV11-3 and TRBJ1-3; D remains unclear. There are 15 residues in the CDR3. V was pared by 3 bases and J by 0 bases, with 9 bases between. Germline values: CDR1 SGHNT, CDR2 YENEEA. CDR3: CASSFPTFSGNTIYF. CDR3 nucleotide sequence: TGTGCCAGCAGCTTCCCGACATTCTCTGGAAACACCATATATTTT. The full variable domain, rest sourced from reference TRBV11-3 and TRBJ1-3, is EAGVVQSPRYKIIEKKQPVAFWCNPISGHNTLYWYLQNLGQGPELLIRYENEEAVDDSQLPKDRFSAERLKGVDSTLKIQPAELGDSAVYLCASSFPTFSGNTIYFGEGSWLTVV.

The V gene is TRBV2, the J gene TRBJ1-5, with unresolved D. From germline, CDR1 is SNHLY and CDR2 FYNNEI. The CDR3 length is 13 residues. Trimming cost V 8 bases and J 4 bases, with 12 bases left between them. The CDR3 region has the DNA TGTGCCAGCCATAGTCGCAAGAATCAGCCCCAGCATTTT. Residues: CASHSRKNQPQHF.

The chain combines TRBV5-1 with TRBJ2-3; 8 bases line up with TRBD2. The CDR3 contains 14 residues. The V and J ends lost 5 bases and 6 bases, in that order; junction bases with no gene match: 8. Germline values: CDR1 SGHRS, CDR2 YFSETQ. The CDR3 region is CASSEATSADTQYF. CDR3 bases: TGCGCCAGCAGTGAAGCGACTAGCGCGGATACGCAGTATTTT.

The rearrangement uses TRBV25-1 and TRBJ1-6; TRBD1 might be the D (6 bases). Germline CDR1 MGHDK, CDR2 SYGVNS. V lost 6 bases, J lost 5 bases, and 11 bases lay in between. This CDR3 has 14 amino acids. The CDR3 sequence: CASRREGDNSPLHF. In nucleotides, the CDR3 is TGTGCCAGCAGGAGGGAGGGGGATAATTCACCCCTCCACTTT.

The chain links TRBV9 to TRBJ2-7; D call uncertain. The CDR3 loop spans 14 amino acids. V was shortened by 0 bases and J by 6 bases, with 13 bases between the two germline ends. CDR1 is SGDLS, CDR2 YYNGEE, per germline. The CDR3 loop is CASSVAWGMGEQYF. CDR3 DNA sequence: TGTGCCAGCAGCGTAGCTTGGGGTATGGGCGAGCAGTACTTC.

V and J are TRBV4-2 and TRBJ1-1; no definite D call. CDR3 length: 12 residues. Germline lookup yields CDR1 LGHNA and CDR2 YNFKEQ. Trimming pared 1 base from V and 5 bases from J, leaving 5 bases between. The CDR3 loop reads CASSQGDTEAFF. Written as DNA, the CDR3 is TGTGCCAGCAGCCAAGGAGATACTGAAGCTTTCTTT.

This chain uses TRBV7-6 with TRBJ2-1; D may be TRBD2 (5 bases). V was pared by 5 bases and J by 0 bases, with 14 bases between. The CDR3 covers 16 residues. Looked up from germline, CDR1 is SGHVS and CDR2 is FNYEAQ. The chain's CDR3 is CASSPASGSSYNEQFF. DNA for the CDR3: TGTGCCAGCAGCCCGGCGTCGGGGAGCTCCTACAATGAGCAGTTCTTC.

This chain connects TRBV7-2 to TRBJ1-2; D is unclear. CDR3 length equals 13 residues. Germline assignment: CDR1 SGHTA and CDR2 FQGNSA. Trimming removed 5 bases at V and 7 bases at J, with 14 bases between. CDR3 loop: CASSLEVVSGYTF. DNA of the CDR3: TGTGCCAGCAGCCTAGAGGTGGTCTCTGGCTACACCTTC. The whole variable domain, filled in from reference TRBV7-2 and TRBJ1-2, reads GAGVSQSPSNKVTEKGKDVELRCDPISGHTALYWYRQSLGQGLEFLIYFQGNSAPDKSGLPSDRFSAERTGGSVSTLTIQRTQQEDSAVYLCASSLEVVSGYTFGSGTRLTVV.

The rearrangement uses TRBV4-1 and TRBJ1-2; no reliable D call. Germline CDR1 reads MGHRA; CDR2 reads YSYEKL. V shed 4 bases and J shed 4 bases, with 13 bases lying between them. This CDR3 has 14 residues. The CDR3 region is CASSLTDRTYGYTF. In DNA, the CDR3 is TGCGCCAGCAGCCTTACGGACCGAACCTATGGCTACACCTTC.

As concerns this clone: Other DNA variants within this sample encode the same CDR3. The chain recombines TRBV9 with TRBJ2-3; D gene ambiguous. Per the germline V gene, CDR1 is SGDLS and CDR2 is YYNGEE. This CDR3 is 15 amino acids long. The V end was cut by 0 bases, the J end by 0 bases, with 8 bases between. CDR3: CASSVGQASTDTQYF. The CDR3 DNA reads as TGTGCCAGCAGCGTAGGGCAGGCTAGCACAGATACGCAGTATTTT.

This clone came up once. The V gene is TRBV2, the J gene TRBJ2-5; D unclear. Trimming removed 4 bases at V and 4 bases at J, with 10 bases between. This CDR3 spans 13 amino acids. The germline gives CDR1 SNHLY, CDR2 FYNNEI. The CDR3 spells CASSGDPRETQYF. The DNA for the CDR3 is TGTGCCAGCAGTGGAGACCCTCGAGAGACCCAGTACTTC.

The chain is built from TRBV6-5 and TRBJ2-3; 10 bases match TRBD2. The CDR3 extends over 14 amino acids. J gave up 6 bases and V 6 bases, and 6 bases lay outside the gene matches. Germline V gene data show CDR1 as MNHEY and CDR2 as SVGAGI. The CDR3 loop is CASRERGGLDTQYF. CDR3 bases: TGTGCCAGCAGGGAGCGGGGGGGCCTCGATACGCAGTATTTT.

This clone was detected a few times. This sequence joins TRBV4-2 and TRBJ1-6; no clear D gene. The V and J ends lost 1 base and 7 bases respectively, with 8 bases between them. The CDR3 extends over 14 amino acids. Germline CDR1 reads LGHNA; CDR2 reads YNFKEQ. This CDR3 reads CASSQGPGNSPLHF. In nucleotides, the CDR3 is TGTGCCAGCAGCCAAGGGCCGGGGAATTCACCCCTCCACTTT.

This sequence joins TRBV28 and TRBJ2-7, with 8 bases fitting TRBD2. V lost 5 bases, J lost 0 bases, and 12 bases stayed unmatched. The length of the CDR3 is 17 residues. Germline V CDR1 and CDR2: MDHEN, SYDVKM. This CDR3 is CASSPGLAGMSSYEQYF. The CDR3 bases are TGTGCCAGCAGTCCAGGACTAGCCGGGATGAGCTCCTACGAGCAGTACTTC.

The J gene is TRBJ2-3, the V gene TRBV7-8; D may be TRBD1 or TRBD2 (5 bases each). V dropped 4 bases and J dropped 6 bases, with 14 bases sitting between them. CDR1 and CDR2 from the germline V gene are SGHVS and FQNEAQ. CDR3 length: 14 residues. The CDR3 loop reads CASSSAKGTDTQYF. CDR3 DNA sequence: TGTGCCAGCAGCTCGGCTAAAGGGACCGATACGCAGTATTTT.

The chain has TRBV28 and TRBJ1-2; D perhaps matches TRBD1 (6 bases). This CDR3 contains 15 residues. The germline gives CDR1 MDHEN, CDR2 SYDVKM. Trimming shortened V by 1 base and J by 1 base, and 10 bases separated the two germline ends. As DNA, the CDR3 is TGTGCCAGCAGTTTATCGCAGGGGAATAACTATGGCTACACCTTC. Amino acid sequence: CASSLSQGNNYGYTF.

The chain recombines TRBV11-3 with TRBJ1-1; D unresolved. The V and J ends lost 3 bases and 1 base respectively, with 9 bases between them. Germline CDR1 reads SGHNT; CDR2 reads YENEEA. The CDR3 covers 14 residues. Here the CDR3 DNA reads TGTGCCAGCAGCTTCCCCGTCCAGAACACTGAAGCTTTCTTT. This sequence encodes CASSFPVQNTEAFF.

The V and J genes are TRBV28 and TRBJ1-6; 7 positions agree with TRBD1. The V gene end was trimmed by 3 bases and the J gene end by 10 bases; junction bases not matched to a gene: 9. This CDR3 region has 15 residues. The germline V gene encodes CDR1 MDHEN and CDR2 SYDVKM. CDR3 sequence reads: CASSLSTGVWSPLHF. CDR3 nucleotides: TGTGCCAGCAGTTTGAGTACAGGGGTTTGGTCACCCCTCCACTTT.

The chain joins TRBV11-3 to TRBJ2-7, with TRBD2 matching over 10 bases. This CDR3 is built from 15 residues. Germline values: CDR1 SGHNT, CDR2 YENEEA. Germline trimming cut 5 bases from V and 9 bases from J; bases unmatched to any gene: 13. The CDR3 region is CASSDRVAAGGWQYF. The CDR3 DNA reads TGTGCCAGCAGCGACAGGGTTGCAGCGGGGGGGTGGCAGTACTTC.

The V and J genes are TRBV7-2 and TRBJ2-2; 9 bases line up with TRBD2. After removal of 2 bases from V and 0 bases from J, the junction contained 4 bases not matched to a gene. The V gene's germline CDR1 is SGHTA and CDR2 FQGNSA. The CDR3 extends over 17 amino acids. CDR3 residues: CASSLLSGGSNTGELFF. CDR3 nucleotides: TGTGCCAGCAGCTTACTTAGCGGGGGATCGAACACCGGGGAGCTGTTTTTT.